This T cell receptor beta chain was captured by sequencing in a study of cytomegalovirus exposure and HLA in healthy donors. This clone was counted between two and nine times. Its cognate antigen is unknown. 60 Vbeta and 13 Jbeta primers were used in PCR. The table came from immunoSEQ multiplex PCR; TCRdb's copy has only in-frame clones and leaves some out. The data hold roughly 80,000 clones, with roughly two thirds observed a single time. The study's findings and limits: Analysis was carried out at a later point, and it linked a missense DCLRE1C variant to TCR beta V- and J-gene trimming. The study reported that TCR beta sequences accurately predicted HLA-A and HLA-B alleles in most subjects.

CDR1 and CDR2 from the germline V gene are ENHRY and SYGVKD. V was clipped by 2 bases and J by 5 bases, with 12 bases between them. The CDR3 totals 14 residues. V usage is TRBV10-3 and J usage is TRBJ2-5; perhaps TRBD2 as D (6 bases). The clonotype originates from a woman aged 45 to 65 in good health and CMV-seropositive. Sequencing was performed on PBMCs. The CDR3 spells CAISERSGKETQYF. CDR3 in DNA: TGTGCCATCAGTGAGCGTAGCGGAAAGGAGACCCAGTACTTC.